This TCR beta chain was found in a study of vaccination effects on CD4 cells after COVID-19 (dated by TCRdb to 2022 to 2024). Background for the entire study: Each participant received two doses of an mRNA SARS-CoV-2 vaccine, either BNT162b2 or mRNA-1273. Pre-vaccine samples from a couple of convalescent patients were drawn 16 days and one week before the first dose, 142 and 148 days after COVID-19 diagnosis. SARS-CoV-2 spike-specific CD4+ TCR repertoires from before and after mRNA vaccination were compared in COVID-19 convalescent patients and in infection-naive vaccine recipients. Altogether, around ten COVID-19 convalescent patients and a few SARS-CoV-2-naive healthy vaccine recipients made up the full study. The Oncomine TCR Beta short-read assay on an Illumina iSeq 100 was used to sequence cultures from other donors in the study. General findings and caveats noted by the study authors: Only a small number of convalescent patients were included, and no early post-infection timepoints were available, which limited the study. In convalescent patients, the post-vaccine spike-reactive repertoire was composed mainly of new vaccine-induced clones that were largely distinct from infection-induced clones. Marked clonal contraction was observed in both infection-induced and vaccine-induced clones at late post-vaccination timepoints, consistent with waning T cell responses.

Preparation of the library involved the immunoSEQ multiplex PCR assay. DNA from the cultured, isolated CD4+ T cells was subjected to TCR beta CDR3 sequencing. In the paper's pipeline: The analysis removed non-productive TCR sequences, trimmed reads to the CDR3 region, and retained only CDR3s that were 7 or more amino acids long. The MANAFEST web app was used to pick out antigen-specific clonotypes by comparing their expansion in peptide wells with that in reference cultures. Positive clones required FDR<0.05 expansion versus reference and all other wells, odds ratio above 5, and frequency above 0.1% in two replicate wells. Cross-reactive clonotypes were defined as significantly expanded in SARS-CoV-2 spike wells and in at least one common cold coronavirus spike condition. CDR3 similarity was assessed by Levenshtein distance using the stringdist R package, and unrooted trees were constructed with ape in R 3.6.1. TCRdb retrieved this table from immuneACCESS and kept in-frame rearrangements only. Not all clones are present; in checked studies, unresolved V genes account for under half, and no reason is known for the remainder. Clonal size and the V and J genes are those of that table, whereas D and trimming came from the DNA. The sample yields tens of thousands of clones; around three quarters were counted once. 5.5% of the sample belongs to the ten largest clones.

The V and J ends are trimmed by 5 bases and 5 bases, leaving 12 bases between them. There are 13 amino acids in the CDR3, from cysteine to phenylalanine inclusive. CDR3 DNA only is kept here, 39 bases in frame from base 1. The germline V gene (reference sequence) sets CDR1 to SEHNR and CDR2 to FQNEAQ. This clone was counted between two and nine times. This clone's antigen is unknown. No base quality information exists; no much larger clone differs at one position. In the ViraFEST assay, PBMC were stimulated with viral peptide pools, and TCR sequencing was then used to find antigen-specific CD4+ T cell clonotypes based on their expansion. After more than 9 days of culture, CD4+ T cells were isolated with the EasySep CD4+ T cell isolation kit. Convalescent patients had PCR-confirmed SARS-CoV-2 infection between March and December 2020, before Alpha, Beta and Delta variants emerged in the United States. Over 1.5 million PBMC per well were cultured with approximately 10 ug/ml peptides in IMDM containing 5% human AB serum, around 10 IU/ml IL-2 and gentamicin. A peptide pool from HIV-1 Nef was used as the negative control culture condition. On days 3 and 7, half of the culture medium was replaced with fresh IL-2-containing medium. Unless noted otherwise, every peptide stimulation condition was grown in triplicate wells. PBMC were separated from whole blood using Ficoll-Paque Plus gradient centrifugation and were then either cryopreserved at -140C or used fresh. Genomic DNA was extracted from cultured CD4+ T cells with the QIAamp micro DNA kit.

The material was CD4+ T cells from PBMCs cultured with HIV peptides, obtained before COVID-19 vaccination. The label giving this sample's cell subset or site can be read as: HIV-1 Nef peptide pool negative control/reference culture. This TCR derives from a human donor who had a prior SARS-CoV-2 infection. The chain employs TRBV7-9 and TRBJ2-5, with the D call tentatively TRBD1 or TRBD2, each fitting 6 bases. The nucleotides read TGTGCCAGCAGCCGAGTGGGGGGCGAGACCCAGTACTTC. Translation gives CASSRVGGETQYF.